The 22 T cell receptor beta chains reported below all come from one sample, sequenced in a study of identical twins. One entry per CDR3 protein results from TCRdb running MiXCR on the 5' RACE reads. In the table there are fewer than 800,000 distinct CDR3 sequences, roughly 7.2% of which are singletons. These data are also associated with another study on yellow fever vaccine responses in identical twins.

The sample was PBMCs. The source of these receptors is a woman in her late teens or twenties in good health.

This clonotype was recorded at least ten times. Written as DNA, the CDR3 is TGTGCCACCAGCAGAGATATCCAGGGGTTCCAAGAGACCCAGTACTTC. It specifies CATSRDIQGFQETQYF. This chain uses TRBV15 with TRBJ2-5, with D possibly matching TRBD1 (6 bases). There are 16 residues in the CDR3. The V end was cut by 0 bases, the J end by 1 base, with 12 bases between. Germline CDR1 and CDR2: LNHNV and YYDKDF (reference sequence).

This clonotype was seen repeatedly, ten times or more. The gene calls are TRBV5-1 and TRBJ1-2; 7 positions agree with TRBD1. The ends lost 5 bases at V and 4 bases at J; junction bases unmatched: 8. The CDR3 extends over 14 amino acids. Germline V gene sequence: CDR1 SGHRS, CDR2 YFSETQ. In DNA form, the CDR3 reads TGCGCCAGCAGACCCCCGGGACAGCTCTATGGCTACACCTTC. This sequence encodes CASRPPGQLYGYTF.

The V and J genes are TRBV19 and TRBJ2-6; a possible D gene is TRBD2 (5 bases). V dropped 3 bases and J dropped 2 bases, with 8 bases sitting between them. Germline-derived CDR1 and CDR2 are LNHDA and SQIVND (reference sequence). The CDR3 loop spans 15 amino acids. Here the CDR3 DNA reads TGTGCCAGTAGTATCCCGAGGGCTGGGGCCAACGTCCTGACTTTC. Translated: CASSIPRAGANVLTF.

This clonotype was counted many times. The chain uses TRBV20-1 and TRBJ2-3; D gene unclear. In germline, CDR1 is DFQATT, CDR2 SNEGSKA (reference sequence). CDR3 length: 17 amino acids. Trimming pared 2 bases from V and 2 bases from J, leaving 20 bases between. The CDR3 bases are TGCAGTGCTAGATCCCCAGGCGAAACTACTCTCACAGATACGCAGTATTTT. It encodes CSARSPGETTLTDTQYF.

This clonotype was detected many times. The CDR3 reads CASSYGGSTDTQYF. CDR3 in DNA: TGTGCCAGCAGTTACGGTGGGTCCACAGATACGCAGTATTTT. The chain combines TRBV6-5 with TRBJ2-3; D remains unclear. V dropped 2 bases and J dropped 2 bases, with 8 bases sitting between them. The CDR3 is 14 residues long. The germline CDR1 and CDR2 sequences are MNHEY and SVGAGI.

This clonotype has at least ten counts. The chain couples TRBV7-9 to TRBJ2-3, with 9 bases matching TRBD2. The trim removed 4 bases at V and 5 bases at J, leaving 10 bases unmatched. Looked up from germline, CDR1 is SEHNR and CDR2 is FQNEAQ (reference sequence). CDR3 length: 16 residues. CDR3 region: CASSSRLSGSIDTQYF. DNA for the CDR3: TGTGCCAGCAGCTCCCGACTTAGCGGGAGTATAGATACGCAGTATTTT.

The J gene is TRBJ1-3, the V gene TRBV6-5; D is ambiguous. The CDR3 is 19 amino acids. V gave up 0 bases and J gave up 0 bases, with 18 bases separating them. Germline CDR1 MNHEY, CDR2 SVGAGI. The CDR3 spells CASSYSSNIAGSSGNTIYF. The CDR3 DNA is TGTGCCAGCAGTTACTCGTCGAATATAGCAGGAAGCTCTGGAAACACCATATATTTT.

In this sample, this clonotype turned up a few times. V usage is TRBV20-1 and J usage is TRBJ2-5; D is undetermined. CDR1 DFQATT and CDR2 SNEGSKA come from the germline V gene (reference sequence). V dropped 0 bases and J dropped 6 bases, with 5 bases sitting between them. The CDR3 totals 11 residues. The CDR3 DNA follows: TGCAGTGCTAGAGATGTGAAGACCCAGTACTTC. Protein: CSARDVKTQYF.

This clonotype has only a few counts. The V gene is TRBV3-1, the J gene TRBJ2-5; D possibly corresponds to TRBD1 (6 bases). Trimming cost V 2 bases and J 5 bases, with 15 bases left between them. CDR3 length equals 15 residues. CDR1 and CDR2 from the germline V gene are LGHDT and YNNKEL (reference sequence). The CDR3 reads CASSQRTDTPETQYF. The CDR3 nucleotides are TGTGCCAGCAGCCAACGGACAGACACTCCGGAGACCCAGTACTTC.

The chain recombines TRBV7-9 with TRBJ1-4; 7 bases are shared with TRBD1. The CDR3 has 15 residues. V trimming: 5 bases; J trimming: 4 bases; junction bases outside the gene matches: 7. Germline-derived CDR1 and CDR2 are SEHNR and FQNEAQ (reference sequence). This CDR3 is CASSPGDRNNEKLFF. The CDR3 bases are TGTGCCAGCAGCCCTGGGGACAGAAATAATGAAAAACTGTTTTTT.

Ten or more counts support this clonotype. The DNA for the CDR3 is TGTGCCATCAGGGACAGATCAAACACTGAAGCTTTCTTT. This translates into CAIRDRSNTEAFF. The rearrangement uses TRBV10-3 and TRBJ1-1; possible D gene TRBD1, 6 bases. The CDR3 has 13 amino acids. V was cut by 6 bases and J by 2 bases, with 10 bases left in between. Germline lookup yields CDR1 ENHRY and CDR2 SYGVKD.

This clonotype was observed many times. This chain joins TRBV5-5 and TRBJ2-1; 16 bases are shared with TRBD2. The germline V gene has CDR1 SGHKS and CDR2 YYEKEE (reference sequence). V dropped 3 bases and J dropped 8; count of bases not matched to a gene: 5. The CDR3 length is 16 residues. CDR3 nucleotides: TGTGCCAGCAGCTCGGGACTAGCGGGGGGGAGGGATGAGCAGTTCTTC. Translation: CASSSGLAGGRDEQFF.

There are many counts of this clonotype. The chain joins TRBV6-1 to TRBJ1-5; no clear D. The CDR3 totals 14 residues. Trimming took 7 bases from V and 5 from J, leaving 15 bases between them. Germline V gives CDR1 MNHNS, CDR2 SASEGT. This chain's CDR3 is CASKMLTMDQPQHF. CDR3 coding DNA: TGTGCCAGCAAAATGTTAACTATGGATCAGCCCCAGCATTTT.

The rearrangement uses TRBV14 and TRBJ1-1, with TRBD1 matching over 7 bases. Germline V gene sequence: CDR1 SGHDN, CDR2 FVKESK. Trimming took 4 bases from V and 6 from J; bases not matched to a gene: 2. This CDR3 contains 12 residues. The CDR3 here is CASSRDRAEAFF. CDR3 nucleotide sequence: TGTGCCAGCAGCCGCGACAGGGCTGAAGCTTTCTTT.

This clonotype has at least ten counts. CDR3 sequence reads: CASTLAGGSYNEQFF. In nucleotides, the CDR3 is TGTGCCAGCACCTTAGCGGGAGGGTCCTACAATGAGCAGTTCTTC. The rearrangement links TRBV6-1 to TRBJ2-1, with 11 bases identical to TRBD2. Germline V gives CDR1 MNHNS, CDR2 SASEGT. The CDR3 totals 15 residues. The V segment lost 7 bases and the J segment 1 base; nucleotides outside the gene matches: 3.

This chain links TRBV6-2 or TRBV6-3 with TRBJ2-3, with 8 bases matching TRBD2. Germline trimming cut 0 bases from V and 2 bases from J; bases unmatched to any gene: 1. Germline lookup yields CDR1 MNHEY and CDR2 SVGEGT. This CDR3 spans 15 amino acids. The CDR3: CASSYSSGNTDTQYF. CDR3 DNA sequence: TGTGCCAGCAGTTACTCTAGCGGGAACACAGATACGCAGTATTTT.

This clonotype was counted many times. The rearrangement links TRBV5-1 to TRBJ2-2; D assignment may be TRBD1 or TRBD2 (5 bases each). Per the germline V gene, CDR1 is SGHRS and CDR2 is YFSETQ. Between the trimmed V and J ends, which lost 4 bases and 0 bases, there was a span of 10 bases. This CDR3 region has 15 residues. This CDR3 is CASSIRDPNTGELFF. DNA for the CDR3: TGCGCCAGCAGCATACGGGACCCGAACACCGGGGAGCTGTTTTTT.

The genes are TRBV12-5 and TRBJ2-3; 8 bases map to TRBD1. Unmatched junction bases numbered 4, after V lost 5 bases and J lost 0 bases. CDR3 length: 15 residues. In germline, CDR1 is LGHNT, CDR2 FRNRAP. CDR3 protein: CASGLGQGSTDTQYF. Written as DNA, the CDR3 is TGTGCTAGTGGTCTCGGACAGGGCAGCACAGATACGCAGTATTTT.

The genes are TRBV7-9 and TRBJ2-1; no clear D gene. Germline-derived CDR1 and CDR2 are SEHNR and FQNEAQ (reference sequence). This CDR3 contains 13 residues. The CDR3 DNA reads as TGTGCTATCACCGTAGCCTCCTACAATGAGCAGTTCTTC. Its translation: CAITVASYNEQFF.

This clonotype has at least ten counts. J is TRBJ1-2 and V is TRBV29-1, with D tentatively TRBD1 (5 bases). In germline, CDR1 is SQVTM, CDR2 ANQGSEA. The CDR3 is made up of 13 amino acids. The V end was cut by 7 bases, the J end by 0 bases, with 12 bases between. The DNA for the CDR3 is TGCAGCGCGGGGGACGTATCTAACTATGGCTACACCTTC. It yields the protein CSAGDVSNYGYTF.

V is TRBV28 and J is TRBJ2-5, with TRBD2 matching over 9 bases. The V and J ends lost 1 base and 0 bases, in that order; junction bases with no gene match: 3. The CDR3 is made up of 16 amino acids. Germline loops: CDR1 MDHEN, CDR2 SYDVKM. The CDR3 coding sequence is TGTGCCAGCAGTTTATTAGCGGGGGTGTACCAAGAGACCCAGTACTTC. Its protein is CASSLLAGVYQETQYF. Based on the CDR3 plus reference TRBV28 and TRBJ2-5, the full variable domain is DVKVTQSSRYLVKRTGEKVFLECVQDMDHENMFWYRQDPGLGLRLIYFSYDVKMKEKGDIPEGYSVSREKKERFSLILESASTNQTSMYLCASSLLAGVYQETQYFGPGTRLLVL.

This clonotype has at least ten counts. The CDR3 loop is CSAIRYTYQETQYF. The CDR3 DNA follows: TGCAGTGCTATTAGGTACACGTACCAAGAGACCCAGTACTTC. The chain carries TRBV20-1 and TRBJ2-5; D is ambiguous. The CDR3 totals 14 residues. The germline V and J ends were trimmed by 4 bases and 0 bases, with 12 bases remaining between them. Germline loops: CDR1 DFQATT, CDR2 SNEGSKA (reference sequence).